This TCR beta chain stems from a study of blood T cell repertoires in COVID-19. Looking at the study overall: The analysed material was cDNA or gDNA that came from T cells, B-cell-depleted T cells, or PBMCs.

The V end lost 0 bases, the J end lost 3 bases, and 6 bases lay between the germline ends. Germline V CDR1 and CDR2: SGHTA, FQGTGA. The CDR3 length is 13 residues. Produced via immunoSEQ multiplex PCR; TCRdb's table is partial and in-frame only. The data hold more than 200,000 clones, with roughly 90% observed a single time. The gene calls are TRBV7-3 and TRBJ2-7; D remains ambiguous. The clonotype comes from a man aged 65 to 79 with acute or convalescent COVID-19. The sequenced material came from peripheral blood. The CDR3 sequence: CASSLTLDYEQYF. The CDR3 DNA follows: TGTGCCAGCAGCTTAACCTTAGACTACGAGCAGTACTTC.